The 25 T cell receptor beta chains listed next were all sequenced from one sample in a study of CD8+CD57+ T cells in acquired aplastic anemia. The use of genomic DNA as template underpinned the TCR beta VDJ and CDR3 profiling. MiXCR, applied by TCRdb to the reads, yields one record per CDR3 protein. This table has about 170,000 distinct CDR3 sequences, roughly 40% appearing once. Sequencing used sorted CD4+, CD8+, or CD8+CD57+ T cells (not recorded which) from PBMCs. These receptors all stem from a human donor in good health.

This clonotype came up once. The junction and the germline gene differ at one end; a read error may be behind it. V and J are TRBV24-1 and TRBJ1-5, with TRBD1 as a possible D gene (6 bases). CDR1 is KGHDR and CDR2 is SFDVKD in the germline V gene. This CDR3 spans 14 amino acids. In DNA, the CDR3 is TGTGCCACCAGTGGTGGACAGAGCAATCAGCTCCAGCATTTT. Translation gives CATSGGQSNQLQHF.

V gene TRBV28 combines with J gene TRBJ1-4; TRBD1 might be the D (5 bases). CDR3 size: 13 residues. Looked up from germline, CDR1 is MDHEN and CDR2 is SYDVKM. The V and J ends lost 3 bases and 6 bases respectively, with 8 bases between them. CDR3 amino acids: CASSLGGDEKLFF. CDR3 sequence (DNA): TGTGCCAGCAGTTTGGGGGGGGATGAAAAACTGTTTTTT. The entire variable domain, with the rest obtained from reference TRBV28 and TRBJ1-4, is as follows: DVKVTQSSRYLVKRTGEKVFLECVQDMDHENMFWYRQDPGLGLRLIYFSYDVKMKEKGDIPEGYSVSREKKERFSLILESASTNQTSMYLCASSLGGDEKLFFGSGTQLSVL.

This clonotype has ten or more counts. The V gene is TRBV11-1, the J gene TRBJ2-7, with 7 bases fitting TRBD1. The trim removed 5 bases at V and 0 bases at J, leaving 22 bases unmatched. Germline loops: CDR1 SGHAT, CDR2 FQDESV (reference sequence). The CDR3 runs to 20 residues. The CDR3 sequence: CASSPRPGTAPRLNSYEQYF. CDR3 nucleotides: TGTGCCAGCAGCCCCCGCCCTGGGACAGCGCCGAGATTGAACTCCTACGAGCAGTACTTC. The full variable domain, rest sourced from reference TRBV11-1 and TRBJ2-7, is EAEVAQSPRYKITEKSQAVAFWCDPISGHATLYWYRQILGQGPELLVQFQDESVVDDSQLPKDRFSAERLKGVDSTLKIQPAELGDSAMYLCASSPRPGTAPRLNSYEQYFGPGTRLTVT.

This clonotype was seen at least ten times. The CDR3 DNA sequence: TGTGCCAGCAGCTTCACAGGGGGAGAGCAGTACTTC. Amino acid sequence: CASSFTGGEQYF. This chain connects TRBV7-8 to TRBJ2-7; 8 nucleotides line up with TRBD1. This CDR3 has 12 amino acids. With 3 bases clipped from V and 7 bases from J, the junction kept 2 bases outside the gene matches. Germline values: CDR1 SGHVS, CDR2 FQNEAQ.

The V and J genes are TRBV6-2 or TRBV6-3 and TRBJ1-6, with D possibly being TRBD1 (6 bases). The germline V gene has CDR1 MNHEY and CDR2 SVGEGT. The V end was cut by 0 bases, the J end by 4 bases, with 28 bases between. This CDR3 spans 22 amino acids. CDR3 DNA sequence: TGTGCCAGCAGTTACTCGAGTCGGCGGACAGCGACCGTCTTTCTTTATAATTCACCCCTCCACTTT. It is translated as CASSYSSRRTATVFLYNSPLHF.

This clonotype was picked up many times. This sequence joins TRBV11-2 and TRBJ2-3; 7 positions match TRBD1. This CDR3 is 17 amino acids long. V dropped 3 bases and J dropped 8; count of bases not matched to a gene: 17. Germline assignment: CDR1 SGHAT and CDR2 FQNNGV. CDR3 nucleotide sequence: TGTGCCAGCAGCTTCGTCCGTGACAGGGAGCCAAGGGGTACGCAGTATTTT. Translating it yields CASSFVRDREPRGTQYF.

There are many counts of this clonotype. The CDR3 region is CATSDLTSTSGYTF. CDR3 coding DNA: TGTGCCACCAGTGATTTGACATCAACGTCCGGCTACACCTTC. The chain uses TRBV24-1 and TRBJ1-2; no firm D call. The CDR3 covers 14 residues. CDR1 is KGHDR and CDR2 is SFDVKD in the germline V gene. The V and J ends lost 0 bases and 8 bases respectively, with 12 bases between them.

The chain recombines TRBV2 with TRBJ2-5; TRBD1 might be the D (6 bases). V was cut by 10 bases and J by 2 bases, with 11 bases left in between. The CDR3 is 12 residues long. Germline CDR1 SNHLY, CDR2 FYNNEI. CDR3 in DNA: TGTGCCACCGGACAGCCGCAAGAGACCCAGTACTTC. Translation gives CATGQPQETQYF.

There are many counts of this clonotype. The chain carries TRBV9 and TRBJ2-2; TRBD1 matches 7 bases. This CDR3 is 16 amino acids long. Germline-derived CDR1 and CDR2 are SGDLS and YYNGEE. The ends lost 6 bases at V and 0 bases at J; junction bases unmatched: 8. CDR3: CASTKWDSPNTGELFF. For the CDR3, the DNA is TGTGCCAGCACCAAGTGGGACAGCCCGAACACCGGGGAGCTGTTTTTT. The full variable domain, completed using reference TRBV9 and TRBJ2-2, is DSGVTQTPKHLITATGQRVTLRCSPRSGDLSVYWYQQSLDQGLQFLIQYYNGEERAKGNILERFSAQQFPDLHSELNLSSLELGDSALYFCASTKWDSPNTGELFFGEGSRLTVL.

To note about this clonotype: The junction does not match germline at one end; this may be a read error. This chain connects TRBV12-3 or TRBV12-4 to TRBJ1-6; no clear D. The CDR3 extends over 13 amino acids. The CDR3 DNA follows: TGTGCCAGCAGGGACCTCAATAATTCACCCCACCACTTT. Its protein product is CASRDLNNSPHHF.

The sample holds a few counts of this clonotype. This chain joins TRBV20-1 and TRBJ2-7; 8 nucleotides line up with TRBD1. The length of the CDR3 is 12 residues. Unmatched junction bases numbered 6, after V lost 7 bases and J lost 4 bases. Germline V gene data show CDR1 as DFQATT and CDR2 as SNEGSKA (reference sequence). CDR3 DNA: TGCAGTGTCGGACAGGGACGGTACGAGCAGTACTTC. Amino acid sequence: CSVGQGRYEQYF.

The chain couples TRBV7-6 to TRBJ1-2; no firm D call. The germline V gene has CDR1 SGHVS and CDR2 FNYEAQ. The length of the CDR3 is 13 residues. V lost 5 bases, J lost 8 bases, and 15 bases lay in between. The CDR3 nucleotides are TGTGCCAGCAGCCGCACCCTTACTGAGGGCTACACCTTC. It is translated as CASSRTLTEGYTF.

This clonotype occurred many times. This chain links TRBV7-2 with TRBJ2-7; 9 nucleotides line up with TRBD1. The V gene's germline CDR1 is SGHTA and CDR2 FQGNSA. The V gene end was trimmed by 5 bases and the J gene end by 5 bases; junction bases not matched to a gene: 10. This CDR3 contains 15 residues. CDR3 residues: CASSRIGTGMNEQYF. The CDR3 DNA follows: TGTGCCAGCAGCCGTATTGGGACAGGGATGAACGAGCAGTACTTC. Full variable domain (outside the CDR3, taken from reference TRBV7-2 and TRBJ2-7): GAGVSQSPSNKVTEKGKDVELRCDPISGHTALYWYRQSLGQGLEFLIYFQGNSAPDKSGLPSDRFSAERTGGSVSTLTIQRTQQEDSAVYLCASSRIGTGMNEQYFGPGTRLTVT.

This clonotype came up many times. The rearrangement uses TRBV14 and TRBJ1-2; D is uncertain. Trimming removed 3 bases at V and 4 bases at J, with 15 bases between. Germline V gene lookup returns CDR1 SGHDN and CDR2 FVKESK. The CDR3 has 15 residues. The CDR3 sequence: CASSQAGFGLYGYTF. The CDR3 DNA follows: TGTGCCAGCAGCCAGGCGGGATTTGGGCTCTATGGCTACACCTTC.

The chain couples TRBV20-1 to TRBJ2-5; D is possibly TRBD1 (6 bases). Germline CDR1 reads DFQATT; CDR2 reads SNEGSKA (reference sequence). V was pared by 2 bases and J by 1 base, with 11 bases between. The CDR3 covers 14 residues. CDR3 bases: TGCAGTGCTAGACTCCGGGACACCCAAGAGACCCAGTACTTC. Its protein product is CSARLRDTQETQYF.

This chain joins TRBV27 and TRBJ1-5, with no clear D. There are 15 residues in the CDR3. V dropped 3 bases and J dropped 9 bases, with 18 bases sitting between them. Germline CDR1 and CDR2: MNHEY and SMNVEV (reference sequence). The CDR3 nucleotides are TGTGCCAGCAGTTTTACGTCCGCGGCAACGGGGCCCCAGCATTTT. It codes for CASSFTSAATGPQHF.

This clonotype was found many times. The chain links TRBV9 to TRBJ2-1; 9 bases fit TRBD2. J was trimmed by 5 bases and V by 0 bases; bases with no gene match: 3. The CDR3 sequence is 15 residues long. Germline lookup yields CDR1 SGDLS and CDR2 YYNGEE. CDR3 DNA: TGTGCCAGCAGCGTAGGGCTAGCGGGAAACAATGAGCAGTTCTTC. Protein product: CASSVGLAGNNEQFF.

The CDR3 DNA is TGTGCCAGTAGTATAGGGAGTGGCGCCTACAATGAGCAGTTCTTC. Translation gives CASSIGSGAYNEQFF. The chain carries TRBV19 and TRBJ2-1; no clear D. Germline values: CDR1 LNHDA, CDR2 SQIVND (reference sequence). The CDR3 is made up of 15 amino acids. V lost 1 base to trimming and J lost 2 bases, with 9 bases between them.

The V and J genes are TRBV24-1 and TRBJ1-2; TRBD1 matches 7 bases. This CDR3 has 12 residues. The junction had 6 bases not matched to a gene; V was cut back by 4 bases and J by 11 bases. Germline CDR1 KGHDR, CDR2 SFDVKD. CDR3 in amino acids: CATSERQGEYTF. In DNA form, the CDR3 reads TGTGCCACCAGTGAGCGACAGGGCGAATACACCTTC.

The chain carries TRBV29-1 and TRBJ2-1; 15 bases are shared with TRBD2. The V and J ends lost 7 bases and 9 bases, in that order; junction bases with no gene match: 1. This CDR3 comprises 12 residues. Germline-derived CDR1 and CDR2 are SQVTM and ANQGSEA. The CDR3 reads CSGGLAGGEQFF. The CDR3 coding sequence is TGCAGCGGGGGACTAGCGGGAGGTGAGCAGTTCTTC.

This chain joins TRBV25-1 and TRBJ2-7, with D perhaps matching TRBD2 (5 bases). This CDR3 has 14 residues. V was trimmed by 2 bases and J by 7 bases, leaving 15 bases between them. CDR1 and CDR2 from the germline V gene are MGHDK and SYGVNS. The CDR3 region is CASSERGELGEQYF. The CDR3 coding sequence is TGTGCCAGCAGTGAACGGGGAGAGCTTGGAGAGCAGTACTTC.

V and J are TRBV7-9 and TRBJ1-1, with a weak D call TRBD1 (5 bases). Trimming removed 5 bases at V and 5 bases at J, with 24 bases between. This CDR3 has 17 residues. From germline, CDR1 is SEHNR and CDR2 FQNEAQ (reference sequence). This CDR3 reads CASSSRDDSVVGTEAFF. As DNA, the CDR3 is TGTGCCAGCAGCAGCCGGGACGATTCCGTTGTTGGGACTGAAGCTTTCTTT.

This clonotype was found many times. The chain uses TRBV7-3 and TRBJ2-2, with a weak D call TRBD2 (7 bases). V was clipped by 1 base and J by 0 bases, with 12 bases between them. Germline loops: CDR1 SGHTA, CDR2 FQGTGA. The CDR3 is made up of 17 amino acids. The CDR3 here is CASSLRGGAPNTGELFF. The CDR3 DNA sequence: TGTGCCAGCAGCTTAAGGGGGGGGGCTCCGAACACCGGGGAGCTGTTTTTT.

This clonotype was detected many times. The chain has TRBV11-2 and TRBJ2-1; 8 bases agree with TRBD2. This CDR3 region has 18 residues. Germline values: CDR1 SGHAT, CDR2 FQNNGV. J was trimmed by 0 bases and V by 5 bases; bases with no gene match: 12. The CDR3 coding sequence is TGTGCCAGCAGCCAGAGGGTGTTAGCGGGGAGCTCCTACAATGAGCAGTTCTTC. This translates into CASSQRVLAGSSYNEQFF.

In nucleotides, the CDR3 is TGTGCCAGCATCAAAGGGTTTCGGCTAGCGGACAATGAGCAGTTCTTC. Translated, it gives CASIKGFRLADNEQFF. This chain uses TRBV2 with TRBJ2-1, with TRBD2 matching 7 bases. Germline V gives CDR1 SNHLY, CDR2 FYNNEI. J gave up 5 bases and V 7 bases, and 14 bases lay outside the gene matches. The length of the CDR3 is 16 residues.